The 14 T cell receptor beta chains listed next were all sequenced from one sample in a study of T-cell reconstitution after alpha-beta-depleted transplantation in children. The TCRbeta library incorporated unique molecular identifiers. TCRdb analysed the PCR reads with MiXCR anew, one entry per CDR3 protein. The sample records about 870,000 distinct CDR3 sequences, 16% being singletons. The material sequenced was PBMCs, mostly from graft donor cells, taken 360 days after TCRalphabeta/CD19-depleted stem cell transplant. These receptors came from a male patient younger than 18 who had a stem cell transplant for acute lymphoblastic leukemia, so the T cells may come from the graft donor.

This clonotype has a handful of counts. This chain uses TRBV4-1 with TRBJ1-4, with unresolved D. The V gene's germline CDR1 is MGHRA and CDR2 YSYEKL. V lost 4 bases and J lost 1, with 28 bases in between. CDR3 size: 21 residues. The CDR3: CASSRKRTSGSTVQTNEKLFF. The CDR3 nucleotides read TGCGCCAGCAGCCGGAAGAGGACCTCCGGCAGCACAGTGCAAACTAATGAAAAACTGTTTTTT.

V gene TRBV18 combines with J gene TRBJ2-1; 10 bases map to TRBD2. The CDR3 has 18 residues. J gave up 5 bases and V 0 bases, and 10 bases lay outside the gene matches. CDR1 is KGHSH, CDR2 LQKENI, per germline. This CDR3 is CASSPPVNSGRRNNEQFF. DNA of the CDR3: TGTGCCAGCTCACCACCCGTGAATAGCGGGAGGAGAAACAATGAGCAGTTCTTC. Using reference TRBV18 and TRBJ2-1 for the parts outside the CDR3, the full variable domain is NAGVMQNPRHLVRRRGQEARLRCSPMKGHSHVYWYRQLPEEGLKFMVYLQKENIIDESGMPKERFSAEFPKEGPSILRIQQVVRGDSAAYFCASSPPVNSGRRNNEQFFGPGTRLTVL.

The chain employs TRBV27 and TRBJ2-1; 8 nucleotides agree with TRBD2. With 1 base clipped from V and 4 bases from J, the junction kept 9 bases outside the gene matches. The CDR3 runs 17 residues. Germline CDR1 is MNHEY and CDR2 is SMNVEV (reference sequence). The CDR3 coding sequence is TGTGCCAGCAGTTTATATGGAGCGGGAGAGGGATACAATGAGCAGTTCTTC. Encoded protein: CASSLYGAGEGYNEQFF.

The V and J genes are TRBV5-1 and TRBJ2-5, with TRBD2 identical over 9 bases. CDR1 and CDR2 (germline): SGHRS, YFSETQ. The CDR3 totals 17 residues. V was pared by 2 bases and J by 5 bases, with 13 bases of the junction left unmatched. In DNA form, the CDR3 reads TGCGCCAGCAGCTTACGGCGGGAGGGCCTCGTACGGGAGACCCAGTACTTC. Translation gives CASSLRREGLVRETQYF.

This clonotype has only a few counts. The chain uses TRBV7-2 and TRBJ2-3, with TRBD2 matching 9 bases. Germline CDR1 and CDR2: SGHTA and FQGNSA. V was pared by 2 bases and J by 9 bases, with 15 bases of the junction left unmatched. The CDR3 is 17 residues long. This chain's CDR3 is CASSLWLAGGSIGTQYF. CDR3 nucleotides: TGTGCCAGCAGCTTATGGTTGGCGGGAGGGAGTATCGGCACGCAGTATTTT.

This clonotype occurred a few times. The genes are TRBV20-1 and TRBJ2-2, with unresolved D. The CDR3 runs 12 residues. V dropped 1 base and J dropped 6 bases, with 6 bases sitting between them. The germline V gene has CDR1 DFQATT and CDR2 SNEGSKA (reference sequence). The CDR3 coding sequence is TGCAGTGCTAGAGTGACCGCCGGGGAGCTGTTTTTT. It codes for CSARVTAGELFF.

J is TRBJ1-5 and V is TRBV5-5; 7 bases fit TRBD1. Germline V gene sequence: CDR1 SGHKS, CDR2 YYEKEE (reference sequence). The CDR3 covers 15 residues. Trimming at V came to 1 base and at J to 11 bases, leaving 12 bases not matched to a gene. The CDR3 bases are TGTGCCAGCAGCTTGAGTTCAGGGGGTCCATGGGCCCAGCATTTT. Its protein product is CASSLSSGGPWAQHF.

This clonotype has just a few counts. The chain is built from TRBV7-3 and TRBJ2-6; weak D call: TRBD1 (6 bases). With 2 bases removed from V and 2 bases from J, the gap between germline ends came to 10 bases. The germline V gene encodes CDR1 SGHTA and CDR2 FQGTGA. CDR3 length: 16 amino acids. The CDR3 coding sequence is TGTGCCAGCAGCTTACAGGGGACCCCTGGGGCCAACGTCCTGACTTTC. Translating gives CASSLQGTPGANVLTF.

This clonotype was counted at least ten times. The chain joins TRBV7-8 to TRBJ2-1; TRBD2 agrees at 7 bases. J was trimmed by 0 bases and V by 2 bases; bases with no gene match: 7. Germline V gene sequence: CDR1 SGHVS, CDR2 FQNEAQ. The CDR3 length is 17 residues. CDR3 DNA sequence: TGTGCCAGCAGCTTAAGGGAGGGCACGAACTCCTACAATGAGCAGTTCTTC. It encodes CASSLREGTNSYNEQFF.

CDR3 in amino acids: CASSRGTNSYNEQFF. CDR3 DNA: TGTGCCAGCAGCCGCGGGACCAACTCCTACAATGAGCAGTTCTTC. The rearrangement uses TRBV3-1 and TRBJ2-1; TRBD2 is a possible D gene (6 bases). Germline CDR1 reads LGHDT; CDR2 reads YNNKEL (reference sequence). This CDR3 comprises 15 residues. Trimming took off 4 bases at V and 0 bases at J, with 10 bases between the two ends.

This clonotype appeared a few times. The V call is TRBV4-2, the J call TRBJ2-7; 10 positions match TRBD2. Unmatched junction bases numbered 3, after V lost 1 base and J lost 3 bases. The CDR3 consists of 15 residues. Germline CDR1 LGHNA, CDR2 YNFKEQ. As DNA, the CDR3 is TGTGCCAGCAGCCAAGCTCTAGCGGGAGTCTACGAGCAGTACTTC. This encodes CASSQALAGVYEQYF.

This clonotype occurred a few times. CDR3 nucleotides: TGTGCCAGCAGGTCTGGGGGCGCGGGTCGCAAAAACATTCAGTACTTC. This codes for CASRSGGAGRKNIQYF. V is TRBV12-3 or TRBV12-4 and J is TRBJ2-4; TRBD1 might be the D (6 bases). CDR3 size: 16 residues. Deletions cut 6 bases from V and 3 bases from J, with 18 bases between.

The chain combines TRBV5-1 with TRBJ1-4; 7 bases match TRBD1. V shed 4 bases, J shed 3 bases, and the junction held 6 bases outside the gene matches. This CDR3 spans 15 amino acids. Germline-derived CDR1 and CDR2 are SGHRS and YFSETQ. CDR3 region: CASSTGQFPNEKLFF. CDR3 coding DNA: TGCGCCAGCAGCACGGGACAGTTCCCTAATGAAAAACTGTTTTTT.

For this clonotype: A junction end diverges from the germline sequence, so it may reflect a read error. The V gene is TRBV29-1, the J gene TRBJ2-7, with D unresolved. The CDR3 has 12 residues. Looked up from germline, CDR1 is SQVTM and CDR2 is ANQGSEA. CDR3 sequence reads: CSVESGPYGQYF. The CDR3 DNA reads as TGCAGCGTTGAATCTGGGCCGTACGGGCAGTACTTC.